This TCR beta chain emerged from a study of cytomegalovirus exposure and HLA in healthy donors. Whole-study findings and limits: A later examination showed that TCR association rates differed by HLA locus, with DRB1 most and HLA-C fewest.

V dropped 2 bases and J dropped 1; count of bases not matched to a gene: 6. CDR1 is MGHRA, CDR2 YSYEKL, per germline. This CDR3 contains 16 residues. Comment on this clone: The antigen is not known.

Primers included in the PCR were 60 Vbeta and 13 Jbeta primers. Authors' processing steps: Later analysis identified 80 million to 85 million unique TCR beta chains, roughly 11 million shared. Produced via immunoSEQ multiplex PCR; TCRdb's table is partial and in-frame only. From that table come the V and J calls and clone size; the DNA was used to work out D and trimming. Of about 200,000 clones listed, roughly 87% are singletons. Though nominally healthy at sampling, donors likely had unrecorded immune exposures. The chain uses TRBV4-1 and TRBJ2-5; 8 positions agree with TRBD1. The clonotype comes from a boy younger than 10 in good health and CMV-seronegative. The source material was PBMCs. The DNA of the CDR3 is TGCGCCAGCAGCCAAATACGGACAGGGTCCCAAGAGACCCAGTACTTC. This sequence encodes CASSQIRTGSQETQYF.